This TCR beta chain emerged from a study of T cell responses to AZD1222 COVID-19 vaccine. This clone appeared once. No antigen is known for it. The assay was immunoSEQ multiplex PCR, and TCRdb's table has in-frame clones only and misses some. The table has about 56,000 clones, roughly 88% seen once. The junction had 7 bases not matched to a gene; V was cut back by 5 bases and J by 4 bases. CDR1 and CDR2 from the germline V gene are SGHTA and FQGNSA. The CDR3 loop spans 15 amino acids. General study findings and limits: The donors showed a predominance of white British ancestry and of females, with possible underestimation of clonal diversity. Across spike, vaccine-associated CD4 TCRs were found, dominant at 160-218 and 743-854. Close to half of all spike-specific TCRs reportedly target regions of the variants that are unmutated. No repertoire was sampled before or during the peak T cell response, only after it.

This material consisted of peripheral blood, taken on day 0 of AZD1222 vaccination. This sequence was found in an adult in good health. V and J are TRBV7-2 and TRBJ2-3; TRBD2 matches 9 bases. This CDR3 reads CASSPGTSPPDTQYF. CDR3 nucleotides: TGTGCCAGCAGCCCCGGGACTAGCCCCCCAGATACGCAGTATTTT.